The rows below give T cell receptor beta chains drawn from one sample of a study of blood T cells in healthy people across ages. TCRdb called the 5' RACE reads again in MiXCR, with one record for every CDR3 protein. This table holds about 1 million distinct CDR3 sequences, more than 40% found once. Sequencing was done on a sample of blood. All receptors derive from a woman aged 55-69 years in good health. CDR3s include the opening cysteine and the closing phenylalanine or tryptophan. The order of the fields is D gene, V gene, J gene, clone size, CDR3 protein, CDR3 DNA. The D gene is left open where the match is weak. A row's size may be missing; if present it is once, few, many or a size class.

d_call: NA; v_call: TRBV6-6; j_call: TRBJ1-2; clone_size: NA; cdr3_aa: CASSYGGGPTNYGYTF; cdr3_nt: TGTGCCAGCAGTTACGGGGGTGGGCCCACTAACTATGGCTACACCTTC
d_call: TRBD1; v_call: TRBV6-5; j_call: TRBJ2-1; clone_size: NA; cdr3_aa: CASSPRDSLSYNEQFF; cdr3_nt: TGTGCCAGCAGTCCCCGGGACAGCCTGTCCTACAATGAGCAGTTCTTC
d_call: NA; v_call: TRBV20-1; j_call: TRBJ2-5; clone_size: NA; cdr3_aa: CSARKIQEQETQYF; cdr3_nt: TGCAGTGCTAGAAAAATCCAGGAGCAAGAGACCCAGTACTTC
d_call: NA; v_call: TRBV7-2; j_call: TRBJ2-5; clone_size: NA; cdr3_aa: CASSSVGRGEQYF; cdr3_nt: TGTGCCAGCAGCTCGGTAGGAAGAGGTGAGCAGTACTTC
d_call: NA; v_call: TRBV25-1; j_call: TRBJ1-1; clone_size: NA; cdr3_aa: CASSEQGVCEAFF; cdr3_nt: TGTGCCAGCAGTGAACAGGGAGTCTGCGAAGCTTTCTTT
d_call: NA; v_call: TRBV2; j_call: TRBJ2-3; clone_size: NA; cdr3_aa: CASSERRAADTQYF; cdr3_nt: TGTGCCAGCAGTGAACGGCGGGCAGCAGATACGCAGTATTTT
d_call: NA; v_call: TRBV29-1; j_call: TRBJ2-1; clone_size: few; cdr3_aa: CSVESRSSYNEQFF; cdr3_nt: TGCAGCGTTGAATCTAGAAGCTCCTACAATGAGCAGTTCTTC
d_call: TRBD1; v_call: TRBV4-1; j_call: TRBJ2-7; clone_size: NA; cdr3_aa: CATGQGDYEQYF; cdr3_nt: TGCGCCACCGGACAGGGCGACTACGAGCAGTACTTC
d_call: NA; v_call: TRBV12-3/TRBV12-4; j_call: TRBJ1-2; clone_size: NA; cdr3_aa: CASSVKQGTAGYTF; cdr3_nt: TGTGCCAGCAGTGTTAAGCAGGGGACGGCGGGCTACACCTTC
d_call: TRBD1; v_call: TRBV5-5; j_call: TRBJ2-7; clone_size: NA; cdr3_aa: CASSLRDRDYEQYF; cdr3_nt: TGTGCCAGCAGCCTCCGGGACAGGGACTACGAGCAGTACTTC
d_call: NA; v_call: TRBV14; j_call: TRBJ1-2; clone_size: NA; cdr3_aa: CASSHGSSAPYGCTF; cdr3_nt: TGTGCCAGCAGCCATGGAAGTTCGGCCCCATATGGCTGCACCTTC
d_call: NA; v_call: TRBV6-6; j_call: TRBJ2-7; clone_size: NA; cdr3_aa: CASSYTSSHSYEQYF; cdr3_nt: TGTGCCAGCAGTTACACTAGCTCACATTCCTACGAGCAGTACTTC
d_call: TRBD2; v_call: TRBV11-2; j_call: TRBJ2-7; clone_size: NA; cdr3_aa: CASSSGGGRSSYEQYF; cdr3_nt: TGTGCCAGCAGCTCCGGGGGCGGGAGGAGCTCCTACGAGCAGTACTTC
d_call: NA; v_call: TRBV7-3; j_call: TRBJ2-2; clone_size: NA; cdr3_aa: CASSLRRSGELFF; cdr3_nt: TGTGCCAGCAGCTTAAGAAGGTCCGGGGAGCTGTTTTTT